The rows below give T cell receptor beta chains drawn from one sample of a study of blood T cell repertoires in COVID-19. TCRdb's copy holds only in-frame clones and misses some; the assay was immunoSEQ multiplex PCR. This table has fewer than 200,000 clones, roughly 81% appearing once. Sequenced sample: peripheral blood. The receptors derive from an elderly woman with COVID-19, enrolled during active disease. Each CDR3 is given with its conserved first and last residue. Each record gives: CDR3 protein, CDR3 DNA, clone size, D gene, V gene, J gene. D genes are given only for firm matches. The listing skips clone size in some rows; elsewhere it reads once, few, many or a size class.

CASSPVAGEKLFF	TGTGCCAGCAGCCCCGTAGCAGGGGAAAAACTGTTTTTT	once	-	TRBV3-1/TRBV3-2	TRBJ1-4
CSAGEAYGYTF	TGCAGTGCTGGGGAGGCCTATGGCTACACCTTC	-	-	TRBV20-1	TRBJ1-2
CASSQMGQNTEAFF	TGTGCCAGCAGCCAAATGGGACAGAACACTGAAGCTTTCTTT	-	-	TRBV4-2	TRBJ1-1
CASSLADTSYNEQFF	TGCGCCAGCAGCTTGGCGGACACCTCCTACAATGAGCAGTTCTTC	once	-	TRBV5-1	TRBJ2-1
CASSIGGESTDTQYF	TGTGCCAGTAGTATTGGCGGAGAAAGCACAGATACGCAGTATTTT	-	-	TRBV19	TRBJ2-3
CADSWWGLAGTNCQETQYF	TGTGCCGATAGTTGGTGGGGACTAGCGGGGACAAATTGCCAAGAGACCCAGTACTTC	once	TRBD2	TRBV27	TRBJ2-5
CATSGREGLREQFF	TGTGCCACCAGTGGCCGGGAGGGCCTAAGGGAGCAGTTCTTC	few	TRBD2	TRBV24-1	TRBJ2-1
CASTTGPEAFF	TGTGCCAGCACTACAGGCCCCGAAGCTTTCTTT	-	-	TRBV28	TRBJ1-1
CATEAPQNEKLFF	TGTGCCACAGAGGCGCCCCAAAATGAAAAACTGTTTTTT	-	-	TRBV28	TRBJ1-4
CASSLRTASTGELFF	TGCGCCAGCAGCTTACGAACTGCTAGCACCGGGGAGCTGTTTTTT	-	-	TRBV5-1	TRBJ2-2
CASSLRDGAEAFF	TGTGCCAGCAGCTTGAGAGACGGAGCTGAAGCTTTCTTT	-	-	TRBV5-5	TRBJ1-1
CASSQDSPGIMETQYF	TGCGCCAGCAGCCAAGATTCCCCAGGGATTATGGAGACCCAGTACTTC	few	-	TRBV4-1	TRBJ2-5
CASYAKGFGELFF	TGTGCCAGCTACGCCAAGGGGTTCGGGGAGCTGTTTTTT	-	-	TRBV18	TRBJ2-2
CASSYSFRGGHQPQHF	TGTGCCAGCAGTTACTCGTTCAGGGGTGGGCATCAGCCCCAGCATTTT	-	-	TRBV6-2/TRBV6-3	TRBJ1-5
CASSPLAGGTYEQYF	TGTGCCAGCTCACCATTAGCGGGGGGAACCTACGAGCAGTACTTC	-	TRBD2	TRBV18	TRBJ2-7
CAIRTGWGTDTQYF	TGTGCCATCAGGACAGGTTGGGGCACAGATACGCAGTATTTT	-	-	TRBV10-3	TRBJ2-3
CASTTGAPHNEQFF	TGCGCCAGCACGACGGGAGCCCCCCACAATGAGCAGTTCTTC	-	-	TRBV5-1	TRBJ2-1
CSADRSYGYTF	TGCAGTGCTGACAGGAGCTATGGCTACACCTTC	-	-	TRBV20-1	TRBJ1-2
CAISRGGQGTDEQYF	TGTGCCATCAGCCGGGGGGGACAGGGGACCGACGAGCAGTACTTC	once	TRBD1	TRBV10-3	TRBJ2-7
CASSFQGSGEKLFF	TGCGCCAGCAGCTTTCAGGGTAGTGGTGAAAAACTGTTTTTT	-	-	TRBV5-1	TRBJ1-4
CASSQGRWTGDEQYF	TGTGCCAGCAGTCAAGGCAGGTGGACAGGGGACGAGCAGTACTTC	-	TRBD1	TRBV27	TRBJ2-7
CASSPYRDISYEQYF	TGTGCCAGCAGCCCATACCGGGACATCTCCTACGAGCAGTACTTC	-	-	TRBV16	TRBJ2-7
CASSLEALAGGPVYEQYF	TGTGCCAGCAGCTTAGAGGCGCTAGCGGGAGGGCCTGTGTACGAGCAGTACTTC	-	TRBD2	TRBV11-2	TRBJ2-7
CASSPFSGELFF	TGTGCCAGCTCACCTTTCAGCGGGGAGCTGTTTTTT	few	-	TRBV18	TRBJ2-2
CASSGQGNTEAFF	TGTGCCAGCAGTGGACAGGGGAACACTGAAGCTTTCTTT	few	TRBD1	TRBV2	TRBJ1-1
CASSPIRQGDGYTF	TGTGCCAGCAGTCCTATCAGACAGGGGGATGGCTACACCTTC	-	TRBD1	TRBV2	TRBJ1-2
CSADRGGTQYF	TGCAGTGCTGACAGGGGTGGGACCCAGTACTTC	-	TRBD1	TRBV20-1	TRBJ2-5
CASSLARDRLSSYNEQFF	TGTGCCAGCAGCTTAGCGCGGGACAGGCTATCCTCCTACAATGAGCAGTTCTTC	-	TRBD1	TRBV7-9	TRBJ2-1
CASSSYTGTGRNEQFF	TGTGCCAGCAGTTCATACACCGGGACAGGGCGTAACGAGCAGTTCTTC	few	TRBD1	TRBV27	TRBJ2-1
CAYRVDYGYTF	TGTGCCTATCGGGTAGACTATGGCTACACCTTC	-	-	TRBV5-8	TRBJ1-2
CASSESRDTEAFF	TGCGCCAGCAGTGAGTCCAGGGATACTGAAGCTTTCTTT	-	-	TRBV10-1	TRBJ1-1
CASSLPTGANEKLFF	TGCGCCAGCAGCCTACCGACAGGAGCTAATGAAAAACTGTTTTTT	-	-	TRBV5-1	TRBJ1-4
CASSSGGILYETQYF	TGTGCCAGCAGCTCGGGGGGGATTCTGTACGAGACCCAGTACTTC	-	TRBD2	TRBV7-9	TRBJ2-5
CASSISEISEAFF	TGTGCCAGTAGTATCAGCGAGATCTCTGAAGCTTTCTTT	-	-	TRBV19	TRBJ1-1
CASRGRATYEQYF	TGTGCCAGCAGAGGCAGGGCAACCTACGAGCAGTACTTC	-	-	TRBV6-5	TRBJ2-7
CASTQLGGNYEQYF	TGTGCCAGCACACAACTCGGAGGAAATTACGAGCAGTACTTC	few	-	TRBV7-2	TRBJ2-7
CASSSMYGYTF	TGTGCCAGCAGCTCAATGTATGGCTACACCTTC	-	-	TRBV7-9	TRBJ1-2
CASSLWGQGDRNEQFF	TGTGCCAGCAGCTTATGGGGACAGGGGGATAGGAATGAGCAGTTCTTC	few	TRBD1	TRBV7-3	TRBJ2-1
CASSRGPEQYF	TGTGCCAGCAGTAGGGGCCCCGAGCAGTACTTC	-	-	TRBV2	TRBJ2-7
CASSLGRGSSYEQYF	TGTGCCAGCAGCTTAGGTAGAGGTAGCTCCTACGAGCAGTACTTC	-	-	TRBV7-2	TRBJ2-7
CASSPLTATNEKLFF	TGTGCCAGCAGTCCATTGACAGCAACTAATGAAAAACTGTTTTTT	-	-	TRBV27	TRBJ1-4
CASIKGGADTQYF	TGTGCCAGCATTAAGGGGGGGGCGGATACGCAGTATTTT	-	-	TRBV27	TRBJ2-3
CASSPPGNEQFF	TGTGCCAGCTCGCCCCCCGGCAATGAGCAGTTCTTC	-	-	TRBV18	TRBJ2-1
CASNAGLSTDTQYF	TGTGCCAGCAACGCAGGGCTTAGCACAGATACGCAGTATTTT	-	-	TRBV9	TRBJ2-3
CASRIQGSIGELFF	TGTGCCAGCAGGATTCAGGGTTCTATCGGGGAGCTGTTTTTT	-	-	TRBV28	TRBJ2-2
CASSAQGGRIGGYTF	TGTGCCAGCAGCGCCCAGGGAGGCAGGATTGGTGGCTACACCTTC	-	-	TRBV2	TRBJ1-2
CATSRDISYEQYF	TGTGCCACGAGTCGGGACATCTCCTACGAGCAGTACTTC	-	-	TRBV15	TRBJ2-7
CASSPLPTGRDTGELFF	TGTGCCAGCAGTCCCCTACCTACCGGGAGGGACACCGGGGAGCTGTTTTTT	-	TRBD2	TRBV27	TRBJ2-2
CASSLDRGTEAFF	TGTGCCAGCAGCTTAGATAGGGGTACTGAAGCTTTCTTT	-	-	TRBV11-2	TRBJ1-1
CASSFAGGFPYEQYF	TGTGCCAGCAGTTTTGCAGGGGGCTTTCCGTACGAGCAGTACTTC	-	TRBD1	TRBV6-2/TRBV6-3	TRBJ2-7
CASSISGSFNNEQFF	TGTGCCAGCAGCATAAGCGGGAGTTTTAACAATGAGCAGTTCTTC	-	TRBD2	TRBV7-3	TRBJ2-1
CASSGPGTSGGNEQFF	TGTGCCAGCAGCGGACCCGGGACTAGCGGGGGAAATGAGCAGTTCTTC	few	TRBD2	TRBV9	TRBJ2-1
CASSLVGGVGQPQHF	TGTGCCAGCAGCTTAGTTGGAGGGGTCGGCCAGCCCCAGCATTTT	-	-	TRBV7-9	TRBJ1-5
CASSFTASETQYF	TGTGCCAGCAGTTTCACTGCGTCAGAGACCCAGTACTTC	-	-	TRBV28	TRBJ2-5
CASSEWHSGSYEQYF	TGCGCCAGCAGTGAGTGGCATAGCGGGAGCTACGAGCAGTACTTC	-	TRBD2	TRBV10-2	TRBJ2-7
CASRQGNQPQHF	TGTGCCAGCAGACAGGGGAACCAGCCCCAGCATTTT	-	TRBD1	TRBV27	TRBJ1-5
CASSQDSSGGAEQYF	TGCGCCAGCAGCCAAGATTCTAGCGGGGGGGCCGAGCAGTACTTC	-	TRBD2	TRBV4-3	TRBJ2-7
CASSPPEGGGTEAFF	TGTGCCAGCAGCCCACCCGAGGGAGGGGGCACTGAAGCTTTCTTT	-	-	TRBV7-9	TRBJ1-1